Listed here are 16 T cell receptor beta chains from one sample, sequenced in a study of blood T cell repertoires in COVID-19. The data were produced by immunoSEQ multiplex PCR, yet TCRdb's version contains in-frame clones alone and is incomplete. The profile shows 150,000 to 200,000 clones, 80% to 85% of them singletons. Sequenced material: peripheral blood. These receptors originate from a human donor with acute or convalescent COVID-19. The donor label of this sample is uncertain.

The table lists this clone with a count of one. The V and J genes are TRBV10-3 and TRBJ1-1; D gene ambiguous. The CDR3 loop spans 14 amino acids. Trimming took off 6 bases at V and 4 bases at J, with 15 bases between the two ends. CDR1 is ENHRY and CDR2 is SYGVKD in the germline V gene. The CDR3 DNA sequence: TGTGCCATCAGGATCTCCGAGGGTGGCACTGAAGCTTTCTTT. Encoded protein: CAIRISEGGTEAFF.

This clone was picked up a small number of times. The chain joins TRBV5-1 to TRBJ1-6; TRBD1 is a possible D gene (6 bases). Germline assignment: CDR1 SGHRS and CDR2 YFSETQ. The length of the CDR3 is 15 residues. With 3 bases removed from V and 7 bases from J, the gap between germline ends came to 14 bases. The CDR3 is CASSSGRDINSPLHF. For the CDR3, the DNA is TGCGCCAGCAGCTCCGGCCGGGACATAAATTCACCCCTCCACTTT.

This clone was seen a few times. This chain links TRBV28 with TRBJ1-5, with D possibly matching TRBD1 (6 bases). V lost 3 bases to trimming and J lost 6 bases, with 12 bases between them. This CDR3 contains 14 residues. CDR1 is MDHEN and CDR2 is SYDVKM in the germline V gene. CDR3 nucleotide sequence: TGTGCCAGCAGTTTGCCCACAGGGTTTCAGCCCCAGCATTTT. Its translation: CASSLPTGFQPQHF.

This sequence joins TRBV9 and TRBJ2-3, with 8 bases fitting TRBD1. V was pared by 0 bases and J by 6 bases, with 6 bases of the junction left unmatched. Germline-derived CDR1 and CDR2 are SGDLS and YYNGEE. This CDR3 has 15 residues. CDR3 DNA: TGTGCCAGCAGCGTAGAGGACGCAGGGGGCGATACGCAGTATTTT. This encodes CASSVEDAGGDTQYF.

J is TRBJ2-5 and V is TRBV5-1, with 7 positions matching TRBD1. CDR1 and CDR2 from the germline V gene are SGHRS and YFSETQ. CDR3 length: 15 amino acids. Trimming took 0 bases from V and 5 from J; bases not matched to a gene: 7. The CDR3 nucleotides are TGCGCCAGCAGCTTGGCGGGACAGATGATTGAGACCCAGTACTTC. This encodes CASSLAGQMIETQYF.

The rearrangement joins TRBV19 to TRBJ1-1; 9 bases map to TRBD1. The CDR3 loop spans 15 amino acids. The germline gives CDR1 LNHDA, CDR2 SQIVND (reference sequence). The ends lost 2 bases at V and 5 bases at J; junction bases unmatched: 6. CDR3 bases: TGTGCCAGTAGTATACCTGGACAGGGGAGGACTGAAGCTTTCTTT. Translated: CASSIPGQGRTEAFF.

This chain uses TRBV19 with TRBJ2-7; 7 nucleotides match TRBD2. The V and J ends lost 6 bases and 1 base, in that order; junction bases with no gene match: 12. The CDR3 is 16 residues long. Germline assignment: CDR1 LNHDA and CDR2 SQIVND (reference sequence). The CDR3 coding sequence is TGTGCCAGTAGCATGTCTAGCGGAGCCAGGTCCTACGAGCAGTACTTC. Residues: CASSMSSGARSYEQYF. Looking up the rest from reference TRBV19 and TRBJ2-7 gives the full variable domain: DGGITQSPKYLFRKEGQNVTLSCEQNLNHDAMYWYRQDPGQGLRLIYYSQIVNDFQKGDIAEGYSVSREKKESFPLTVTSAQKNPTAFYLCASSMSSGARSYEQYFGPGTRLTVT.

V and J are TRBV10-1 and TRBJ1-1; 7 bases match TRBD1. Germline loops: CDR1 WNHNN, CDR2 SYGVQD (reference sequence). V shed 5 bases and J 1 base; nucleotides not matched to a gene: 7. This CDR3 is 15 amino acids long. The DNA for the CDR3 is TGCGCCAGCAGTCACAGGGGATTGGAGAACACTGAAGCTTTCTTT. Its translation: CASSHRGLENTEAFF.

J is TRBJ1-2 and V is TRBV3-1 (or the pseudogene TRBV3-2); TRBD1 agrees at 9 bases. Germline CDR1 is LGHDT and CDR2 is YNNKEL (reference sequence). Germline trimming cut 6 bases from V and 4 bases from J; bases unmatched to any gene: 6. The CDR3 is made up of 14 amino acids. The CDR3 is CASSPRDRVYGYTF. The DNA for the CDR3 is TGTGCCAGCAGTCCCCGGGACAGGGTCTATGGCTACACCTTC.

This clone has a handful of counts. The chain uses TRBV5-4 and TRBJ2-7, with 7 bases aligning to TRBD2. The CDR3 covers 15 residues. The germline CDR1 and CDR2 sequences are SGHNT and YYREEE (reference sequence). V lost 0 bases, J lost 5 bases, and 8 bases stayed unmatched. CDR3 nucleotides: TGTGCCAGCAGCTTGGGGTCTAGCGGCTCGAACGAGCAGTACTTC. Protein: CASSLGSSGSNEQYF.

The chain has TRBV27 and TRBJ2-2; 9 bases are a match to TRBD2. Per germline, CDR1 MNHEY and CDR2 SMNVEV (reference sequence). The CDR3 runs to 16 residues. Trimming took 3 bases from V and 4 from J; bases not matched to a gene: 6. In DNA, the CDR3 is TGTGCCAGCAGTTTCTCCGGGACTAGCCCCACCGGGGAGCTGTTTTTT. It is translated as CASSFSGTSPTGELFF.

V is TRBV6-1 and J is TRBJ1-4; D not resolved. CDR1 and CDR2 from the germline V gene are MNHNS and SASEGT. The CDR3 runs to 13 residues. Trimming removed 1 base at V and 10 bases at J, with 10 bases between. The CDR3 spells CASSEEPFGKLFF. In DNA, the CDR3 is TGTGCCAGCAGTGAAGAGCCGTTCGGAAAACTGTTTTTT.

This clone was counted only a few times. The rearrangement uses TRBV2 and TRBJ2-2; 7 bases agree with TRBD2. The CDR3 sequence is 14 residues long. Germline CDR1 is SNHLY and CDR2 is FYNNEI. The V segment lost 6 bases and the J segment 3 bases; nucleotides outside the gene matches: 4. The CDR3 sequence: CASRLAAYTGELFF. The DNA for the CDR3 is TGTGCCAGCAGGCTAGCGGCCTACACCGGGGAGCTGTTTTTT.

This chain links TRBV30 with TRBJ2-2, with 8 bases lining up with TRBD1. The ends lost 2 bases at V and 4 bases at J; junction bases unmatched: 12. This CDR3 spans 17 amino acids. Looked up from germline, CDR1 is GTSNPN and CDR2 is SVGIG (reference sequence). CDR3 sequence (DNA): TGTGCCTGGAGTATCCGGGGACAGGTGGCGGGCACCGGGGAGCTGTTTTTT. Its protein product is CAWSIRGQVAGTGELFF.

V usage is TRBV9 and J usage is TRBJ1-1; possible D gene TRBD1, 6 bases. CDR1 and CDR2 (germline): SGDLS, YYNGEE. This CDR3 has 16 residues. V lost 0 bases, J lost 4 bases, and 16 bases lay in between. The chain's CDR3 is CASSVARGGYSTEAFF. CDR3 in DNA: TGTGCCAGCAGCGTAGCTAGGGGGGGGTATAGCACTGAAGCTTTCTTT.

DNA for the CDR3: TGCGCCAGCAGCTTGGGTGGACTAGGCTCCTACAATGAGCAGTTCTTC. Translating it yields CASSLGGLGSYNEQFF. The chain is built from TRBV5-1 and TRBJ2-1, with 7 bases aligning to TRBD2. The CDR3 contains 16 residues. V was clipped by 0 bases and J by 0 bases; unmatched bases: 3. The germline V gene encodes CDR1 SGHRS and CDR2 YFSETQ.